A single sample gave rise to the 26 T cell receptor beta chains below, sequenced in a study of OX40 agonist ivuxolimab in advanced cancers. Profiling relied on immunoSEQ multiplex PCR, and the TCRdb table lists in-frame clones only, not all of them. The sample lists around 50,000 clones, 83% seen once, with approximately 3.1% in the top ten. The sequencing used CD4+ or CD8+ T cells sorted from blood, collected in a trial of the OX40 agonist ivuxolimab. The receptors were sampled from an adult with an advanced solid tumor such as melanoma, head and neck, liver or kidney cancer.

The rearrangement joins TRBV10-3 to TRBJ2-2, with D hard to call. The germline CDR1 and CDR2 sequences are ENHRY and SYGVKD. This CDR3 is 14 amino acids long. Trimming took off 1 base at V and 1 base at J, with 4 bases between the two ends. CDR3 bases: TGTGCCATCAGTGAGTTTGGGAACACCGGGGAGCTGTTTTTT. Translation gives CAISEFGNTGELFF.

This rearrangement joins TRBV2 to TRBJ2-4, with D perhaps assigned TRBD1 or TRBD2 (6 bases each). The CDR3 has 14 residues. Trimming removed 4 bases at V and 1 base at J, with 8 bases between. Germline lookup yields CDR1 SNHLY and CDR2 FYNNEI. Here the CDR3 DNA reads TGTGCCAGCAGTGGAGGGGGGGCCAAAAACATTCAGTACTTC. It yields the protein CASSGGGAKNIQYF.

The chain uses TRBV7-3 and TRBJ2-6; D gene ambiguous. Germline V gives CDR1 SGHTA, CDR2 FQGTGA. Between the trimmed V and J ends, which lost 3 bases and 1 base, there was a span of 4 bases. The CDR3 totals 14 residues. The CDR3 here is CASSFTSGANVLTF. The CDR3 region has the DNA TGTGCCAGCAGCTTCACGTCTGGGGCCAACGTCCTGACTTTC.

The V gene is TRBV4-2, the J gene TRBJ1-1; no reliable D call. Germline V gene lookup returns CDR1 LGHNA and CDR2 YNFKEQ. CDR3 length: 14 residues. Trimming stripped 1 base from V and 0 bases from J, with 6 bases between. CDR3 sequence: CASSQGQMNTEAFF. The CDR3 DNA reads TGTGCCAGCAGCCAAGGGCAGATGAACACTGAAGCTTTCTTT.

CDR3 region: CASTEVGVGGKPQHF. DNA of the CDR3: TGTGCCAGCACCGAAGTAGGGGTCGGGGGAAAGCCCCAGCATTTT. This chain links TRBV6-1 with TRBJ1-5, with a possible D match to TRBD1 (5 bases). The germline V and J ends were trimmed by 7 bases and 8 bases, with 21 bases remaining between them. CDR3 size: 15 residues. Germline-derived CDR1 and CDR2 are MNHNS and SASEGT.

V is TRBV14 and J is TRBJ2-1; unclear D gene. Germline V gene lookup returns CDR1 SGHDN and CDR2 FVKESK. The CDR3 length is 11 residues. V was cut by 4 bases and J by 5 bases, with 3 bases left in between. The DNA of the CDR3 is TGTGCCAGCAGCCGAGACAATGAGCAGTTCTTC. It codes for CASSRDNEQFF.

V gene TRBV5-1 combines with J gene TRBJ1-1, with D perhaps matching TRBD1 (5 bases). Germline V gene sequence: CDR1 SGHRS, CDR2 YFSETQ. The ends were cut back, 3 bases at V and 5 bases at J, with 14 bases in the middle. This CDR3 spans 14 amino acids. In DNA form, the CDR3 reads TGCGCCAGCAGCTCTCCGGGGGGGAGAACTGAAGCTTTCTTT. Amino acids: CASSSPGGRTEAFF.

The sample holds a few counts of this clone. The V gene is TRBV19, the J gene TRBJ1-1; weak D call: TRBD1 (5 bases). The CDR3 is 14 amino acids. V lost 10 bases to trimming and J lost 2 bases, with 17 bases between them. CDR1 is LNHDA, CDR2 SQIVND, per germline (reference sequence). CDR3 DNA sequence: TGTGCCACCGACCGGGGGGAGGCTAACACTGAAGCTTTCTTT. Translated, it gives CATDRGEANTEAFF.

The chain employs TRBV30 and TRBJ2-1; the D gene is possibly TRBD2 (6 bases). Between the trimmed V and J ends, which lost 2 bases and 7 bases, there was a span of 15 bases. From germline, CDR1 is GTSNPN and CDR2 SVGIG (reference sequence). This CDR3 is 14 amino acids long. CDR3 amino acids: CAWSTGLEGNEQFF. DNA of the CDR3: TGTGCCTGGAGTACGGGACTCGAAGGGAATGAGCAGTTCTTC.

The chain employs TRBV19 and TRBJ1-1; unclear D gene. V lost 7 bases and J lost 3, with 15 bases in between. The germline CDR1 and CDR2 sequences are LNHDA and SQIVND (reference sequence). CDR3 length: 14 residues. The CDR3 nucleotides are TGTGCCAGTATACCACGCGGACGAGACACTGAAGCTTTCTTT. Translated: CASIPRGRDTEAFF.

The V gene is TRBV6-5, the J gene TRBJ2-2; possible D gene TRBD2, 6 bases. Trimming pared 5 bases from V and 6 bases from J, leaving 16 bases between. The CDR3 extends over 15 amino acids. Germline values: CDR1 MNHEY, CDR2 SVGAGI. The DNA for the CDR3 is TGTGCCAGCAGTGTCCGGCAGGGAGGCGCCGGGGAGCTGTTTTTT. It yields the protein CASSVRQGGAGELFF.

The V and J genes are TRBV7-3 and TRBJ2-7; D is undetermined. Germline values: CDR1 SGHTA, CDR2 FQGTGA. The V and J ends lost 5 bases and 0 bases respectively, with 11 bases between them. The CDR3 is 14 residues long. CDR3 nucleotide sequence: TGTGCCAGCAGCCCCGACCGATTCTCCTACGAGCAGTACTTC. Protein: CASSPDRFSYEQYF. The whole variable domain, filled in from reference TRBV7-3 and TRBJ2-7, reads GAGVSQTPSNKVTEKGKYVELRCDPISGHTALYWYRQSLGQGPEFLIYFQGTGAADDSGLPNDRFFAVRPEGSVSTLKIQRTERGDSAVYLCASSPDRFSYEQYFGPGTRLTVT.

This clone was seen just once. The chain couples TRBV7-9 to TRBJ2-5; 8 positions match TRBD1. V shed 3 bases and J 5 bases; nucleotides not matched to a gene: 8. The V gene's germline CDR1 is SEHNR and CDR2 FQNEAQ (reference sequence). This CDR3 is built from 15 residues. Here the CDR3 reads CASSFNRGFMETQYF. CDR3 nucleotides: TGTGCCAGCAGCTTCAACAGGGGGTTTATGGAGACCCAGTACTTC.

The chain employs TRBV6-5 and TRBJ2-2; a weak D match, TRBD1 (6 bases). Germline CDR1 and CDR2: MNHEY and SVGAGI. Trimming removed 6 bases at V and 0 bases at J, with 11 bases between. The CDR3 runs to 15 residues. The CDR3 nucleotides read TGTGCCAGCAGGAGTGGGGGCGCGAACACCGGGGAGCTGTTTTTT. This encodes CASRSGGANTGELFF.

V usage is TRBV9 and J usage is TRBJ1-4, with 9 bases fitting TRBD1. The CDR3 extends over 14 amino acids. In germline, CDR1 is SGDLS, CDR2 YYNGEE. Unmatched junction bases numbered 3, after V lost 4 bases and J lost 5 bases. In DNA, the CDR3 is TGTGCCAGCAGCCCAGGGACAGGGAATGAAAAACTGTTTTTT. This encodes CASSPGTGNEKLFF.

CDR3 residues: CSVGLAGETQYF. The CDR3 DNA sequence: TGCAGCGTTGGACTAGCGGGAGAGACCCAGTACTTC. The chain has TRBV29-1 and TRBJ2-5; 10 bases map to TRBD2. The CDR3 is 12 residues long. With 4 bases clipped from V and 4 bases from J, the junction kept 0 bases outside the gene matches. Germline-derived CDR1 and CDR2 are SQVTM and ANQGSEA.

The genes are TRBV5-1 and TRBJ1-5; D ambiguous. The germline gives CDR1 SGHRS, CDR2 YFSETQ. The CDR3 runs to 13 residues. V dropped 4 bases and J dropped 0 bases, with 5 bases sitting between them. As DNA, the CDR3 is TGCGCCAGCAGCGCAGATAGCAATCAGCCCCAGCATTTT. Translating gives CASSADSNQPQHF.

The genes are TRBV18 and TRBJ2-1, with TRBD2 matching over 12 bases. With V trimmed by 3 bases and J by 8 bases, 2 bases remained unmatched. Germline V gene lookup returns CDR1 KGHSH and CDR2 LQKENI. The CDR3 spans 14 residues. CDR3 nucleotide sequence: TGTGCCAGCTCACCCGGGACTAGCGGGCATGAGCAGTTCTTC. It specifies CASSPGTSGHEQFF.

The chain joins TRBV5-8 to TRBJ1-2, with D possibly matching TRBD1 (6 bases). Germline loops: CDR1 SGHTS, CDR2 YDEGEE. Trimming stripped 4 bases from V and 4 bases from J, with 11 bases between. The length of the CDR3 is 13 residues. The CDR3 DNA follows: TGTGCCAGCAGCCACAGGGCCGGCTATGGCTACACCTTC. Its translation: CASSHRAGYGYTF.

V gene TRBV11-2 combines with J gene TRBJ2-7; 8 bases are a match to TRBD1. J was trimmed by 3 bases and V by 4 bases; bases with no gene match: 14. CDR3 length: 17 residues. Germline CDR1 is SGHAT and CDR2 is FQNNGV. The CDR3 nucleotides read TGTGCCAGCAGCTCCTTCTCTTGGGGACAGGTCGACTACGAGCAGTACTTC. It translates to CASSSFSWGQVDYEQYF. The full variable domain, completed using reference TRBV11-2 and TRBJ2-7, is EAGVAQSPRYKIIEKRQSVAFWCNPISGHATLYWYQQILGQGPKLLIQFQNNGVVDDSQLPKDRFSAERLKGVDSTLKIQPAKLEDSAVYLCASSSFSWGQVDYEQYFGPGTRLTVT.

This sequence joins TRBV2 and TRBJ2-5, with D possibly matching TRBD2 (7 bases). This CDR3 is 15 amino acids long. V shed 2 bases and J shed 4 bases, with 14 bases lying between them. CDR1 and CDR2 from the germline V gene are SNHLY and FYNNEI. The CDR3 coding sequence is TGTGCCAGCAGTGAATTAGGGGGGGTGGGAGAGACCCAGTACTTC. Its protein is CASSELGGVGETQYF.

The chain employs TRBV7-9 and TRBJ2-3, with TRBD2 as a possible D gene (6 bases). Germline V gene sequence: CDR1 SEHNR, CDR2 FQNEAQ (reference sequence). V was pared by 0 bases and J by 2 bases, with 18 bases between. The CDR3 length is 18 residues. CDR3 in amino acids: CASSLAHGDSGNTDTQYF. In nucleotides, the CDR3 is TGTGCCAGCAGCTTAGCGCATGGGGATAGCGGTAACACAGATACGCAGTATTTT.

The chain employs TRBV19 and TRBJ1-2; no definite D call. The germline CDR1 and CDR2 sequences are LNHDA and SQIVND (reference sequence). The V end was cut by 2 bases, the J end by 7 bases, with 14 bases between. This CDR3 comprises 14 residues. In DNA, the CDR3 is TGTGCCAGTAGTATAATACTTGATTCGGGTGGCTACACCTTC. Translation: CASSIILDSGGYTF.

The count of this clone is one. V usage is TRBV6-5 and J usage is TRBJ2-1; TRBD2 aligns across 8 bases. Trimming cost V 6 bases and J 4 bases; bases outside gene matches: 8. Germline V gene data show CDR1 as MNHEY and CDR2 as SVGAGI. This CDR3 comprises 15 residues. CDR3 DNA sequence: TGTGCCAGCAGGTCCGGGACTAGTGAGTACAATGAGCAGTTCTTC. Protein product: CASRSGTSEYNEQFF.

The chain has TRBV2 and TRBJ1-5; D is ambiguous. V dropped 6 bases and J dropped 4 bases, with 7 bases sitting between them. CDR1 SNHLY and CDR2 FYNNEI come from the germline V gene. The CDR3 has 12 residues. The CDR3 reads CASRSQNQPQHF. CDR3 DNA: TGTGCCAGCAGATCCCAAAATCAGCCCCAGCATTTT.

V gene TRBV6-1 combines with J gene TRBJ1-1, with a possible D match to TRBD1 (5 bases). Germline V gene sequence: CDR1 MNHNS, CDR2 SASEGT. The CDR3 runs 13 residues. The V gene lost 8 bases and the J gene lost 5 bases, with 15 bases spanning the gap. CDR3 residues: CASERLKGTEAFF. CDR3 in DNA: TGTGCCAGCGAAAGGTTAAAGGGGACTGAAGCTTTCTTT.